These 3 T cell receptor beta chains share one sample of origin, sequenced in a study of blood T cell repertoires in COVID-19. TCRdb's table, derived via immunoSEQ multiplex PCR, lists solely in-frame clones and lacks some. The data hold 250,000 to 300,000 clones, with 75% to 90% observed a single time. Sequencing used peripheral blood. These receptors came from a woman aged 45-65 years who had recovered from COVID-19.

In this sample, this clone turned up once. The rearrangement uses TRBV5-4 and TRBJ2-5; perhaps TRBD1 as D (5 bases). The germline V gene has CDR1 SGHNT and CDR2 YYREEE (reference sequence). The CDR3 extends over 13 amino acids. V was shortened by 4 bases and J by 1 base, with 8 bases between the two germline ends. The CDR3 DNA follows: TGTGCCAGCAGCCCCCAGGGCCAAGAGACCCAGTACTTC. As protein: CASSPQGQETQYF. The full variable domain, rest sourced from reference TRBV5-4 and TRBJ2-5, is ETGVTQSPTHLIKTRGQQVTLRCSSQSGHNTVSWYQQALGQGPQFIFQYYREEENGRGNFPPRFSGLQFPNYSSELNVNALELDDSALYLCASSPQGQETQYFGPGTRLLVL.

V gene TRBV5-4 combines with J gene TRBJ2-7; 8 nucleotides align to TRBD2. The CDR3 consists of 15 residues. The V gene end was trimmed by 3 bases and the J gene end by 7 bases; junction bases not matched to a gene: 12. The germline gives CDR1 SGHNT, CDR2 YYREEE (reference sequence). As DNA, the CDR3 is TGTGCCAGCAGCTCCTGGACTAGCAAGAGAGGGGAGCAGTACTTC. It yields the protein CASSSWTSKRGEQYF.

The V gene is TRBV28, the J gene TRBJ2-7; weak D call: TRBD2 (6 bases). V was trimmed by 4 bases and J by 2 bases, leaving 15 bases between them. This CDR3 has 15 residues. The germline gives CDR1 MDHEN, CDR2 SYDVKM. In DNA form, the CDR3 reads TGTGCCAGCAGTTCCAGACTAGAATTTCCCTACGAGCAGTACTTC. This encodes CASSSRLEFPYEQYF.